This is a list of T cell receptor beta chains from one sample in a study of OX40 agonist ivuxolimab in advanced cancers. This table comes from immunoSEQ multiplex PCR, and its TCRdb copy is limited to in-frame clones, with some not included. Of about 30,000 clones in the sample, around 80% were seen once. The material was CD4+ or CD8+ T cells sorted from blood, obtained in a trial of the OX40 agonist ivuxolimab. The receptors shown here come from an adult with an advanced solid tumor such as melanoma, head and neck, liver or kidney cancer. The CDR3 runs from the conserved cysteine through the conserved F or W. A D gene is named only where the DNA matches it firmly. Clone sizes are given selectively: once, few, many, or a class where the clone is expanded.

v_call	d_call	j_call	clone_size	cdr3_aa	cdr3_nt
TRBV11-3	NA	TRBJ1-1	few	CASSLGTGTEAFF	TGTGCCAGCAGCTTAGGAACCGGGACAGAAGCTTTCTTT
TRBV18	NA	TRBJ2-1	NA	CASSPRQVLYNEQFF	TGTGCCAGCTCACCCAGGCAGGTCCTTTACAATGAGCAGTTCTTC
TRBV2	NA	TRBJ2-2	once	CASSEGRQNTGELFF	TGTGCCAGCAGTGAAGGACGACAGAACACCGGGGAGCTGTTTTTT
TRBV5-1	NA	TRBJ2-5	NA	CASSLFSRGQETQYF	TGCGCCAGCAGCTTGTTCTCCAGGGGACAAGAGACCCAGTACTTC
TRBV28	TRBD1	TRBJ2-2	few	CASSTGTVNTGELFF	TGTGCCAGCAGTACCGGGACAGTGAACACCGGGGAGCTGTTTTTT
TRBV19	NA	TRBJ2-3	NA	CASSIGPRGDTQYF	TGTGCCAGTAGTATAGGCCCAAGGGGAGATACGCAGTATTTT
TRBV11-3	NA	TRBJ2-2	NA	CASSPRTKNTGELFF	TGTGCCAGCAGCCCTCGGACTAAGAACACCGGGGAGCTGTTTTTT
TRBV29-1	NA	TRBJ1-2	NA	CSVEEIREINYGYTF	TGCAGCGTTGAAGAGATCCGGGAGATCAACTATGGCTACACCTTC
TRBV29-1	NA	TRBJ2-7	once	CSVVAGFNYEQYF	TGCAGCGTTGTAGCTGGGTTCAACTACGAGCAGTACTTC
TRBV27	NA	TRBJ1-5	NA	CASSLGQPYSNQPQHF	TGTGCCAGCAGTTTAGGACAGCCATATAGCAATCAGCCCCAGCATTTT
TRBV7-8	NA	TRBJ2-7	NA	CASSLFPGTYEQYF	TGTGCCAGCAGCTTATTTCCAGGCACCTACGAGCAGTACTTC
TRBV7-3	TRBD1	TRBJ2-7	NA	CASSLTGGDSYEQYF	TGTGCCAGCAGCTTAACAGGGGGCGACTCCTACGAGCAGTACTTC
TRBV19	TRBD2	TRBJ2-3	NA	CASSWRLAGETDTQYF	TGTGCCAGTAGTTGGCGACTAGCGGGAGAAACAGATACGCAGTATTTT
TRBV4-1	NA	TRBJ1-1	many	CASSQGWSGTNTEAFF	TGCGCCAGCAGCCAAGGTTGGTCGGGGACGAACACTGAAGCTTTCTTT
TRBV21-1	NA	TRBJ1-2	few	CASSNHIYGYTF	TGTGCCAGCAGCAATCATATCTATGGCTACACCTTC
TRBV19	NA	TRBJ2-7	NA	CATRSSYEQYF	TGTGCCACCAGAAGCTCCTACGAGCAGTACTTC
TRBV15	NA	TRBJ2-5	NA	CATSIRGRETQYF	TGTGCCACCAGCATCAGGGGCCGGGAGACCCAGTACTTC
TRBV7-9	NA	TRBJ2-1	NA	CASSFQQGGDNEQFF	TGTGCCAGCAGCTTTCAACAGGGAGGCGACAATGAGCAGTTCTTC
TRBV18	NA	TRBJ1-1	NA	CASSPGGAHYTEAFF	TGTGCCAGCTCACCCGGGGGGGCGCATTACACTGAAGCTTTCTTT
TRBV30	TRBD1	TRBJ2-3	NA	CAWSAKRTGWTDTQYF	TGTGCCTGGAGTGCTAAGAGGACAGGGTGGACAGATACGCAGTATTTT
TRBV7-6	TRBD2	TRBJ2-3	NA	CASSPVRGTDTQYF	TGTGCCAGCAGCCCAGTGCGGGGGACAGATACGCAGTATTTT
TRBV30	TRBD1	TRBJ1-2	NA	CAWGHATTGTGRAFSYGYTF	TGTGCCTGGGGTCATGCGACTACCGGGACAGGGAGGGCGTTCAGCTATGGCTACACCTTC
TRBV7-6	TRBD1	TRBJ2-7	NA	CASSLVGTGAYEQYF	TGTGCCAGCAGCTTAGTCGGGACAGGGGCCTACGAGCAGTACTTC
TRBV4-1	NA	TRBJ2-5	few	CASSLGRLQETQYF	TGCGCCAGCAGCCTGGGCAGGCTCCAAGAGACCCAGTACTTC
TRBV28	TRBD2	TRBJ2-3	NA	CASSFGLADTDTQYF	TGTGCCAGCAGTTTCGGGCTAGCGGATACAGATACGCAGTATTTT
TRBV10-2	TRBD1	TRBJ1-5	NA	CASSEQGNQPQHF	TGCGCCAGCAGTGAACAGGGGAATCAGCCCCAGCATTTT
TRBV7-9	NA	TRBJ1-2	NA	CASSLGFYGYTF	TGTGCCAGCAGCTTGGGATTTTATGGCTACACCTTC
TRBV28	NA	TRBJ1-5	NA	CASSLRSSAQHF	TGTGCCAGCAGCCTACGATCTTCAGCCCAGCATTTT
TRBV28	TRBD2	TRBJ2-3	NA	CASSPFAGGGPDTQYF	TGTGCCAGCAGCCCTTTTGCGGGAGGGGGCCCAGATACGCAGTATTTT
TRBV7-8	NA	TRBJ2-7	NA	CASSLVVEEVYEQYF	TGTGCCAGCAGCTTAGTAGTGGAGGAGGTCTACGAGCAGTACTTC
TRBV7-6	NA	TRBJ2-5	few	CASSLAESGTQYF	TGTGCCAGCAGCTTAGCAGAATCGGGGACCCAGTACTTC
TRBV27	TRBD2	TRBJ2-3	NA	CASRLAGAGPDTQYF	TGTGCCAGCAGGCTAGCGGGAGCTGGGCCAGATACGCAGTATTTT
TRBV19	NA	TRBJ2-2	NA	CASSWGNTGELFF	TGTGCCAGTAGCTGGGGAAATACCGGGGAGCTGTTTTTT
TRBV30	TRBD2	TRBJ2-7	NA	CAWSVLLTSGGIGPYEQYF	TGTGCCTGGAGTGTCTTATTGACTAGCGGGGGGATCGGACCCTACGAGCAGTACTTC
TRBV5-4	TRBD1	TRBJ1-2	few	CASSGWDRALLRDGYTF	TGTGCCAGCAGTGGCTGGGACAGGGCTCTGCTACGGGATGGCTACACCTTC
TRBV7-3	TRBD2	TRBJ2-1	once	CASSLIGEGNEQFF	TGTGCCAGCAGCTTAATCGGGGAGGGGAATGAGCAGTTCTTC
TRBV4-1	NA	TRBJ1-2	NA	CASSESRTAAYYGYTF	TGCGCCAGCAGCGAGAGTAGGACAGCGGCCTACTATGGCTACACCTTC
TRBV7-6	NA	TRBJ2-7	NA	CASSLAPPGSQYEQYF	TGTGCCAGCAGCTTAGCGCCCCCCGGGAGCCAATACGAGCAGTACTTC
TRBV5-1	NA	TRBJ1-1	NA	CASSLDRTRGANTEAFF	TGCGCCAGCAGCTTGGACAGGACCCGGGGGGCGAACACTGAAGCTTTCTTT
TRBV2	TRBD2	TRBJ2-5	NA	CASSRGLAGVWETQYF	TGTGCCAGCAGTCGGGGACTAGCGGGGGTTTGGGAGACCCAGTACTTC
TRBV30	TRBD1	TRBJ2-7	NA	CAWSTGTGAYEQYF	TGTGCCTGGAGCACCGGGACAGGTGCCTACGAGCAGTACTTC
TRBV5-1	NA	TRBJ2-7	NA	CASSPDFWGIEVEQYF	TGCGCCAGCAGCCCCGATTTTTGGGGGATTGAAGTCGAGCAGTACTTC
TRBV9	NA	TRBJ1-4	NA	CASSVSGATNEKLFF	TGTGCCAGCAGCGTTTCAGGAGCGACTAATGAAAAACTGTTTTTT
TRBV10-1	TRBD1	TRBJ2-1	NA	CASSEYRGSEQFF	TGCGCCAGCAGTGAGTACAGGGGTAGTGAGCAGTTCTTC
TRBV4-1	NA	TRBJ2-5	medium-sized	CASSQNPLTGFQETQYF	TGCGCCAGCAGCCAAAATCCTTTAACAGGGTTTCAAGAGACCCAGTACTTC
TRBV7-2	TRBD1	TRBJ2-7	NA	CASSPTRGLEQYF	TGTGCCAGCAGCCCGACCAGGGGGCTGGAGCAGTACTTC
TRBV13	TRBD1	TRBJ1-2	few	CASSKGTVGYTF	TGTGCCAGCAGCAAAGGGACAGTCGGCTACACCTTC
TRBV5-6	NA	TRBJ1-1	once	CASSWGFTEAFF	TGTGCCAGCAGCTGGGGGTTCACTGAAGCTTTCTTT